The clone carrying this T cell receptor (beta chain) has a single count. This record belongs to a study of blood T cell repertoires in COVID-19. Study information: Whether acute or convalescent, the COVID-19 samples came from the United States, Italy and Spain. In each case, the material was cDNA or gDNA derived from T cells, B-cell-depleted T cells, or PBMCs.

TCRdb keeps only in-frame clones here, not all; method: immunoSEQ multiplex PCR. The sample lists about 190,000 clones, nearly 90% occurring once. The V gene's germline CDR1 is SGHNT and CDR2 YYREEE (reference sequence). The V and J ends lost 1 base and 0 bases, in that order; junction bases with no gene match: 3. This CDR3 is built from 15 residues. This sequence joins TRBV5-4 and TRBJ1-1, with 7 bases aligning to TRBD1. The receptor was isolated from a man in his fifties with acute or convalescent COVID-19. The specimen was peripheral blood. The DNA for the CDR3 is TGTGCCAGCAGCTTGCGACAGGGCATGAACACTGAAGCTTTCTTT. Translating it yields CASSLRQGMNTEAFF.